This is a list of T cell receptor beta chains from one sample in a study of blood T cell repertoires in COVID-19. Clones were sequenced by immunoSEQ multiplex PCR, and TCRdb holds only the in-frame ones, with some missing. The sample has 210,000 or so clones; roughly 90% are singletons. Specimen: peripheral blood. The receptors were gathered from a woman in her 40s who had recovered from COVID-19. The CDR3 runs from the conserved cysteine through the conserved F or W.

>TRBJ2-1|TRBV30
CAWNRLAGQFF
>TRBJ2-1|TRBV5-6
CASRRRLAGGRNNEQFF
>TRBJ2-7|TRBV7-8
CASSPRLAPSYEQYF
>TRBJ1-3|TRBV28
CASSWGGTSGNTIYF
>TRBJ2-7|TRBV27
CASSLLATTYEQYF
>TRBJ2-2|TRBV24-1
CATSDLTQGPGGELFF
>TRBJ2-3|TRBV7-6
CASSFGEFLALGTQYF
>TRBJ1-2|TRBV12-3/TRBV12-4
CASSPQVVVGYTF
>TRBJ2-5|TRBV5-1
CASRQEETQYF
>TRBJ2-2|TRBV5-1
CASSPFPGQGWAGELFF
>TRBJ1-4|TRBV5-1
CASSKDRGSTNEKLFF
>TRBJ1-4|TRBV11-2
CASSLVTGANNEKLFF
>TRBJ2-5|TRBV28
CASSFAGYQETQYF
>TRBJ2-7|TRBV29-1
CSVRQLSYEQYF
>TRBJ1-6|TRBV5-5
CASSSGPGTGVSPLHF
>TRBJ1-1|TRBV7-2
CASSYGQGWNTEAFF
>TRBJ2-7|TRBV13
CASSFSLAGGPYEQYF
>TRBJ1-2|TRBV7-2
CASSIGQRVYGYTF
>TRBJ2-4|TRBV19
CASSIDRGEALIQYF
>TRBJ2-1|TRBV27
CASSYRGGPHEQFF
>TRBJ2-7|TRBV27
CASSLQTGPYEQYF
>TRBJ1-2|TRBV27
CASSLGVRGVGGYTF
>TRBJ2-2|TRBV5-1
CASSLDGGSNTGELFF
>TRBJ1-4|TRBV28
CASSFGTGNEKLFF
>TRBJ1-4|TRBV18
CASSPAGLTNEKLFF
>TRBJ2-5|TRBV28
CASSTGGKGTQYF
>TRBJ1-1|TRBV6-2/TRBV6-3
CASSLSDTGNTEAFF
>TRBJ2-7|TRBV11-2
CASRRGGTGDGEQYF
>TRBJ2-3|TRBV6-2/TRBV6-3
CASSDGTASTDTQYF
>TRBJ2-7|TRBV7-2
CASSYPQREKSYEQYF
>TRBJ2-1|TRBV7-9
CASSPQGAGVYNEQFF